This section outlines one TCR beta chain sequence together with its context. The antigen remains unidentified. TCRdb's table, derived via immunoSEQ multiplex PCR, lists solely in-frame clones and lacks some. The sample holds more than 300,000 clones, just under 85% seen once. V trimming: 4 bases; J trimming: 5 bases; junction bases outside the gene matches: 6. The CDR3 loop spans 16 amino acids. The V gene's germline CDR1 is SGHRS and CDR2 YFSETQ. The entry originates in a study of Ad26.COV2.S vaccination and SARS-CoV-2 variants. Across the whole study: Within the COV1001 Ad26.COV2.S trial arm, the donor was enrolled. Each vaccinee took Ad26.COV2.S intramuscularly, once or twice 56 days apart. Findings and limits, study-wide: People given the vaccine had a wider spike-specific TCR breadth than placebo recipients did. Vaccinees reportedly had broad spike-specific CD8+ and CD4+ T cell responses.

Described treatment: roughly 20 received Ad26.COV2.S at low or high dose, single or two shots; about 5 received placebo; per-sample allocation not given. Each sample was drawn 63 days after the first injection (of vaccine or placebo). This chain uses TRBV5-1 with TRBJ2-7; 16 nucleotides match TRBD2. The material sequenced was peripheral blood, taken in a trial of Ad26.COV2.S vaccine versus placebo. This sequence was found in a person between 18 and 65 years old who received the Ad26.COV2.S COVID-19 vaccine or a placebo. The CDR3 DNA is TGCGCCAGCAGCAGGGGACTAGCGGGGGGGTCCAACGAGCAGTACTTC. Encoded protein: CASSRGLAGGSNEQYF.